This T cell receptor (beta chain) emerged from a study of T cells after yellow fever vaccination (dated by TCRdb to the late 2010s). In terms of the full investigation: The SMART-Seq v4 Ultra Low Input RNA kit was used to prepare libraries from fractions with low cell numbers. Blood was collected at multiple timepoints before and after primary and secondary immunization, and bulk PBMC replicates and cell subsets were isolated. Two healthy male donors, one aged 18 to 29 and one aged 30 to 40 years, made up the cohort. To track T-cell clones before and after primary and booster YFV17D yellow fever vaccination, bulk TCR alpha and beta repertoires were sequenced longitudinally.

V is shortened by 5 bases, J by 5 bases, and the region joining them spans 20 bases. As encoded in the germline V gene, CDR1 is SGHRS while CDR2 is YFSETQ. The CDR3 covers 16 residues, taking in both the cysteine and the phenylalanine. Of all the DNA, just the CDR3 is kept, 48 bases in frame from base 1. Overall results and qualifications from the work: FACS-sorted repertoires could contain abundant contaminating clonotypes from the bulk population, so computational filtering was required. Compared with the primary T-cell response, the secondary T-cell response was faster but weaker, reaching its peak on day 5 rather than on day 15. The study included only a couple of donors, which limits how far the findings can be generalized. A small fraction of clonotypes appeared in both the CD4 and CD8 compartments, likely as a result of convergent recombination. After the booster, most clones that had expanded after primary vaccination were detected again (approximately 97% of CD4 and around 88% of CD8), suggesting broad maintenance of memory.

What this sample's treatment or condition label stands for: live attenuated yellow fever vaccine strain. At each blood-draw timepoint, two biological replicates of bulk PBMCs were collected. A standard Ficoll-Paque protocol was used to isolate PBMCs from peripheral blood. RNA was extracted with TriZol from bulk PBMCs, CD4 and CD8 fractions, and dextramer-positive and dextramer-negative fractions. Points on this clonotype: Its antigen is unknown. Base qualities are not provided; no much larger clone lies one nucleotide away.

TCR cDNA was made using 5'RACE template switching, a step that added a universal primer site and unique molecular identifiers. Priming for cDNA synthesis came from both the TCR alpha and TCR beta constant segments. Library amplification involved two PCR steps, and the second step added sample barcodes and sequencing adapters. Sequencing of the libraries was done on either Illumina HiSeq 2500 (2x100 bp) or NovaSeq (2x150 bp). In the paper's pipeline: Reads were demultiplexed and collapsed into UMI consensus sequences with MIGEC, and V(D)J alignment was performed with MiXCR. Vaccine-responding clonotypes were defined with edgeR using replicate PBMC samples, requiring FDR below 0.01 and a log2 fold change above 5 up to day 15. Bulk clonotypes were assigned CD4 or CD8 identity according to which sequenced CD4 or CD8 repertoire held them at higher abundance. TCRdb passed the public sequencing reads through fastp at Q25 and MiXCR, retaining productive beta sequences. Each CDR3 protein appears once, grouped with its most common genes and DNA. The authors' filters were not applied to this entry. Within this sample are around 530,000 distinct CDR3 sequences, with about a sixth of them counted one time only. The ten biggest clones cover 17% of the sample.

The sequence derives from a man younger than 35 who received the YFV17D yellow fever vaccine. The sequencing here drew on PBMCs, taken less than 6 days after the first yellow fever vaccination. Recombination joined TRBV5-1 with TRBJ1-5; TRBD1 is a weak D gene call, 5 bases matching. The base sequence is TGCGCCAGCAGTCTGCTCCCCGGGGGTCGTGATCAGCCCCAGCATTTT. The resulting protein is CASSLLPGGRDQPQHF.